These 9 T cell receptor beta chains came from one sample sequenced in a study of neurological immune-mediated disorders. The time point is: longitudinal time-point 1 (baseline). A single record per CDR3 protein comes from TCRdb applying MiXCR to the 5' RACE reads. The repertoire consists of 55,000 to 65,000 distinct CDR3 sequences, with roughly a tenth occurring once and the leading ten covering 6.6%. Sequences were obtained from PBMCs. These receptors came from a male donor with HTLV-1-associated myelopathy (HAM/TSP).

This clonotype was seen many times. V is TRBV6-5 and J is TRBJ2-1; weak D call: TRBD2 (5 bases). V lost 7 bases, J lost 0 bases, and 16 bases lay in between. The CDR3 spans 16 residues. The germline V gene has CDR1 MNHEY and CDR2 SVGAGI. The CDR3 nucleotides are TGTGCCAGCACCCTGAGAGGGCGACTCTCCTACAATGAGCAGTTCTTC. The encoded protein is CASTLRGRLSYNEQFF.

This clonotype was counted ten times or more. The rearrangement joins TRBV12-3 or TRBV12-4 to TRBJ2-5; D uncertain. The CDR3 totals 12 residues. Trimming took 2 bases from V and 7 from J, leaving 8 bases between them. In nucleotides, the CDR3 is TGTGCCAGCAGTTTACGACGCAGGACCCAGTACTTC. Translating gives CASSLRRRTQYF.

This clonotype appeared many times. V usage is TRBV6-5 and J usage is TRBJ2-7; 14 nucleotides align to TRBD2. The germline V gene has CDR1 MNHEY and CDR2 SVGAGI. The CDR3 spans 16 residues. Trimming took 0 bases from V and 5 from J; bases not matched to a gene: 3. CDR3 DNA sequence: TGTGCCAGCAGTTACTCGACTAGCGGGGGGGCGGACGAGCAGTACTTC. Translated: CASSYSTSGGADEQYF.

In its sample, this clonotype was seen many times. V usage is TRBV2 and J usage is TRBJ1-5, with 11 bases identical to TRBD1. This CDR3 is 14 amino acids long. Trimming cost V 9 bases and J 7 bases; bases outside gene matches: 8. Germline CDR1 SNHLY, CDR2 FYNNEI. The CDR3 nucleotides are TGTGCCAGTACGGACAGGGGGCGAGAACAGCCCCAGCATTTT. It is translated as CASTDRGREQPQHF. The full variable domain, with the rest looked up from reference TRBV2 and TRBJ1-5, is EPEVTQTPSHQVTQMGQEVILRCVPISNHLYFYWYRQILGQKVEFLVSFYNNEISEKSEIFDDQFSVERPDGSNFTLKIRSTKLEDSAMYFCASTDRGREQPQHFGDGTRLSIL.

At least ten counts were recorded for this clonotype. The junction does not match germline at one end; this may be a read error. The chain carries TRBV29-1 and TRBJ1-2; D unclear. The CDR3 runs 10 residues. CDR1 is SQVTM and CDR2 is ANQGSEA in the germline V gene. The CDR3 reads CSDVNDGYTF. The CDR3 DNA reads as TGCAGCGACGTTAACGATGGCTACACCTTC.

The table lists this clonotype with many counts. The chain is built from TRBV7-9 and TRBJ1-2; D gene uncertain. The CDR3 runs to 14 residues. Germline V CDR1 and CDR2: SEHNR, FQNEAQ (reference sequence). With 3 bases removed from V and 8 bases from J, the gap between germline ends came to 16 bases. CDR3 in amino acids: CASSFLQNFGGYTF. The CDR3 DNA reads TGTGCCAGCAGCTTTTTACAGAATTTCGGCGGCTACACCTTC.

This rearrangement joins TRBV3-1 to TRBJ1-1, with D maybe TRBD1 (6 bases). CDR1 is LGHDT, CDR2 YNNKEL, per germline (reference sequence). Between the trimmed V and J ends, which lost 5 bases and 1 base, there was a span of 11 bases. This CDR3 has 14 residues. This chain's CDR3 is CASSTRQENTEAFF. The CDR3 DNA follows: TGTGCCAGCAGCACTCGACAGGAGAACACTGAAGCTTTCTTT.

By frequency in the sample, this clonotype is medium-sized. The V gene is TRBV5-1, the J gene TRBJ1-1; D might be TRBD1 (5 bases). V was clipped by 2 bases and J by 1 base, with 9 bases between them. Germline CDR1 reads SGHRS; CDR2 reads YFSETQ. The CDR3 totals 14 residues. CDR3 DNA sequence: TGCGCCAGCAGCTTCGATGGGGGGAACACTGAAGCTTTCTTT. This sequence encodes CASSFDGGNTEAFF.

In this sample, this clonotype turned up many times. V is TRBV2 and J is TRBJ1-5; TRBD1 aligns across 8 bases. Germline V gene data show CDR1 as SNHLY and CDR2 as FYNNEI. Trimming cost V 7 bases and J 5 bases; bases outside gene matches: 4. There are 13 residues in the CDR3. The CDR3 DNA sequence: TGTGCCAGCAATGGACAGGGTTATCAGCCCCAGCATTTT. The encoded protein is CASNGQGYQPQHF. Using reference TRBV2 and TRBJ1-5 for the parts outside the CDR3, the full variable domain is EPEVTQTPSHQVTQMGQEVILRCVPISNHLYFYWYRQILGQKVEFLVSFYNNEISEKSEIFDDQFSVERPDGSNFTLKIRSTKLEDSAMYFCASNGQGYQPQHFGDGTRLSIL.